These 23 T cell receptor beta chains were sequenced from one sample in a study of blood T cell repertoires in COVID-19 (dated by TCRdb to the early 2020s). Library generation was performed with the immunoSEQ multiplex PCR assay. TCRdb retrieved this table from immuneACCESS and kept in-frame rearrangements only. Not all clones are present; in checked studies, unresolved V genes account for under half, and no reason is known for the remainder. The sample has 150,000 to 200,000 clones on record, 82% of them singletons. Around 11% of the sample goes to the ten largest clones. What was sequenced was PBMCs or T cells enriched from blood (not recorded which). The receptors derive from a man aged 40-55 years who had recovered from COVID-19.

The V call is TRBV19, the J call TRBJ1-3; no clear D. In germline, CDR1 is LNHDA, CDR2 SQIVND (reference sequence). V lost 6 bases, J lost 0 bases, and 6 bases lay in between. This CDR3 is built from 13 residues. CDR3 DNA: TGTGCCAGTAGCCGGAGCTCTGGAAACACCATATATTTT. As protein: CASSRSSGNTIYF.

The V call is TRBV6-2 or TRBV6-3, the J call TRBJ1-4, with a weak D call TRBD1 (6 bases). The V gene lost 5 bases and the J gene lost 0 bases, with 10 bases spanning the gap. This CDR3 is 15 amino acids long. The germline V gene encodes CDR1 MNHEY and CDR2 SVGEGT. In DNA form, the CDR3 reads TGTGCCAGCAGTGGTCGACAGGCAACTAATGAAAAACTGTTTTTT. Amino acids: CASSGRQATNEKLFF.

The chain has TRBV7-6 and TRBJ2-2; 10 bases are a match to TRBD2. The CDR3 runs to 14 residues. Trimming removed 10 bases from V and 1 base from J; junction bases left unmatched: 3. Germline values: CDR1 SGHVS, CDR2 FNYEAQ. CDR3 DNA sequence: TGTGCCACACGGACTAGCGGGAACACCGGGGAGCTGTTTTTT. Its translation is CATRTSGNTGELFF.

The V and J genes are TRBV10-1 and TRBJ1-1; 7 bases are a match to TRBD1. CDR3 length: 15 amino acids. Germline-derived CDR1 and CDR2 are WNHNN and SYGVQD (reference sequence). J was trimmed by 1 base and V by 5 bases; bases with no gene match: 7. CDR3 sequence: CASSSSGTANTEAFF. As DNA, the CDR3 is TGCGCCAGCAGTTCATCCGGGACAGCGAACACTGAAGCTTTCTTT.

A note on this clone: At the DNA level, this CDR3 is encoded by other sequences in the same sample as well. V and J are TRBV7-3 and TRBJ1-2, with D maybe TRBD1 (5 bases). The CDR3 has 13 amino acids. Germline values: CDR1 SGHTA, CDR2 FQGTGA. V lost 4 bases and J lost 4, with 10 bases in between. CDR3 sequence (DNA): TGTGCCAGCAGCTCCGGACAAGGCTATGGCTACACCTTC. Protein: CASSSGQGYGYTF. The full variable domain, completed using reference TRBV7-3 and TRBJ1-2, is GAGVSQTPSNKVTEKGKYVELRCDPISGHTALYWYRQSLGQGPEFLIYFQGTGAADDSGLPNDRFFAVRPEGSVSTLKIQRTERGDSAVYLCASSSGQGYGYTFGSGTRLTVV.

This clone showed up just a few times. One end of the junction is discordant with germline, which a read error may explain. The V and J genes are TRBV2 and TRBJ1-1; a possible D gene is TRBD1 (6 bases). The CDR3 extends over 14 amino acids. CDR1 is SNHLY and CDR2 is FYNNEI in the germline V gene. The CDR3 DNA follows: TGTGCCACCAGTGGACAGCCGATGAACACTGAAGCTTTCTTT. It yields the protein CATSGQPMNTEAFF.

The chain recombines TRBV24-1 with TRBJ2-1; D might be TRBD2 (7 bases). There are 16 residues in the CDR3. Germline V CDR1 and CDR2: KGHDR, SFDVKD. With 1 base removed from V and 6 bases from J, the gap between germline ends came to 15 bases. CDR3: CATSDLGGGPGNEQFF. DNA of the CDR3: TGTGCCACCAGTGATTTAGGGGGGGGCCCCGGCAATGAGCAGTTCTTC.

V usage is TRBV11-1 and J usage is TRBJ1-5; possible D gene TRBD1, 6 bases. The CDR3 has 13 amino acids. Germline V lookup: CDR1 SGHAT, CDR2 FQDESV (reference sequence). V lost 1 base and J lost 6, with 7 bases in between. CDR3 nucleotide sequence: TGTGCCAGCAGCTTAGTCAGGGGTCAGCCCCAGCATTTT. Translating gives CASSLVRGQPQHF.

The chain uses TRBV6-2 or TRBV6-3 and TRBJ2-7; the match to TRBD2 covers 7 bases. V lost 5 bases to trimming and J lost 3 bases; unmatched junction nucleotides: 7. CDR3 size: 14 residues. Germline CDR1 reads MNHEY; CDR2 reads SVGEGT. The CDR3 coding sequence is TGTGCCAGCAGTCCCGCGGGCGGGAGCTACGAGCAGTACTTC. As protein: CASSPAGGSYEQYF.

The chain carries TRBV14 and TRBJ2-7; TRBD1 matches at 8 bases. CDR3 length equals 14 residues. J was trimmed by 6 bases and V by 4 bases; bases with no gene match: 8. Germline CDR1 reads SGHDN; CDR2 reads FVKESK. The CDR3 region has the DNA TGTGCCAGCAGCCCACGGACAGGGTCTGGCGAGCAGTACGTC. This gives the protein CASSPRTGSGEQYV.

The CDR3 sequence is CASRGLNTGELFF. CDR3 nucleotide sequence: TGTGCCTCTAGGGGCCTGAACACCGGGGAGCTGTTTTTT. The J gene is TRBJ2-2, the V gene TRBV10-3; a possible D gene is TRBD1 (5 bases). This CDR3 spans 13 amino acids. Germline-derived CDR1 and CDR2 are ENHRY and SYGVKD. Deletions cut 11 bases from V and 1 base from J, with 11 bases between.

The chain recombines TRBV5-1 with TRBJ2-4; D might be TRBD2 (6 bases). This CDR3 has 12 residues. Trimming removed 4 bases at V and 7 bases at J, with 9 bases between. Germline CDR1 reads SGHRS; CDR2 reads YFSETQ. The CDR3 loop is CASSPGGNIQYF. CDR3 DNA sequence: TGCGCCAGCAGCCCTGGGGGGAACATTCAGTACTTC. The full variable domain, rest sourced from reference TRBV5-1 and TRBJ2-4, is KAGVTQTPRYLIKTRGQQVTLSCSPISGHRSVSWYQQTPGQGLQFLFEYFSETQRNKGNFPGRFSGRQFSNSRSEMNVSTLELGDSALYLCASSPGGNIQYFGAGTRLSVL.

This clone was observed a handful of times. The CDR3 here is CASSQDTSLGAQHF. CDR3 DNA: TGCGCCAGCAGCCAAGATACCTCTCTAGGGGCCCAGCATTTT. J is TRBJ1-5 and V is TRBV4-3, with D tentatively TRBD1 (5 bases). The CDR3 has 14 residues. Germline-derived CDR1 and CDR2 are LGHNA and YSLEER. V was trimmed by 0 bases and J by 11 bases, leaving 14 bases between them.

The V call is TRBV9, the J call TRBJ2-1; D ambiguous. The CDR3 is 14 amino acids. Trimming pared 3 bases from V and 6 bases from J, leaving 13 bases between. CDR1 is SGDLS and CDR2 is YYNGEE in the germline V gene. Here the CDR3 reads CASSGAFATNEQFF. CDR3 coding DNA: TGTGCCAGCAGCGGAGCCTTCGCCACCAATGAGCAGTTCTTC.

The rearrangement joins TRBV3-1 (or the pseudogene TRBV3-2) to TRBJ1-1; no definite D call. Germline CDR1 is LGHDT and CDR2 is YNNKEL (reference sequence). CDR3 length: 13 residues. The ends were cut back, 0 bases at V and 10 bases at J, with 12 bases in the middle. In nucleotides, the CDR3 is TGTGCCAGCAGCCAAGATGGGGAGAGAGCAGCTTTCTTT. Translated: CASSQDGERAAFF.

The genes are TRBV4-1 and TRBJ2-7; tentatively, D is TRBD1 (6 bases). The CDR3 length is 15 residues. Germline-derived CDR1 and CDR2 are MGHRA and YSYEKL. V was clipped by 3 bases and J by 1 base, with 13 bases between them. The chain's CDR3 is CASSHNTGSSYEQYV. For the CDR3, the DNA is TGCGCCAGCAGCCACAACACAGGGAGTTCCTACGAGCAGTACGTC.

The chain links TRBV10-3 to TRBJ1-1, with a tentative D call TRBD1 (5 bases). Germline-derived CDR1 and CDR2 are ENHRY and SYGVKD. This CDR3 has 14 residues. V was cut by 1 base and J by 7 bases, with 13 bases left in between. The CDR3: CAISEWEGMGEAFF. The CDR3 DNA follows: TGTGCCATCAGTGAGTGGGAGGGGATGGGTGAAGCTTTCTTT.

The J gene is TRBJ1-1, the V gene TRBV28; D possibly corresponds to TRBD1 (6 bases). The germline V gene has CDR1 MDHEN and CDR2 SYDVKM. This CDR3 is 13 amino acids long. V lost 7 bases and J 1 base, leaving 10 bases between the germline ends. This chain's CDR3 is CASTPGENTEAFF. The CDR3 DNA reads TGTGCCAGCACTCCAGGGGAGAACACTGAAGCTTTCTTT. Together with reference TRBV28 and TRBJ1-1, the CDR3 gives the full variable domain: DVKVTQSSRYLVKRTGEKVFLECVQDMDHENMFWYRQDPGLGLRLIYFSYDVKMKEKGDIPEGYSVSREKKERFSLILESASTNQTSMYLCASTPGENTEAFFGQGTRLTVV.

The rearrangement links TRBV12-3 or TRBV12-4 to TRBJ2-6; D remains unclear. The V end was cut by 3 bases, the J end by 12 bases, with 9 bases between. The CDR3 length is 12 residues. The CDR3 spells CASSLSYGVLTF. The CDR3 DNA reads as TGTGCCAGCAGTTTGTCGTACGGCGTCCTGACTTTC.

V gene TRBV5-4 combines with J gene TRBJ2-1; 10 bases line up with TRBD2. Germline V gene data show CDR1 as SGHNT and CDR2 as YYREEE (reference sequence). The CDR3 extends over 18 amino acids. V shed 2 bases and J 2 bases; nucleotides not matched to a gene: 10. CDR3 nucleotides: TGTGCCAGCAGCTTAGCTAGCGGGAGATATCCCCCCTACAATGAGCAGTTCTTC. Amino acid sequence: CASSLASGRYPPYNEQFF.

In this sample, this clone turned up once. V is TRBV19 and J is TRBJ2-1; TRBD2 matches 12 bases. V dropped 5 bases and J dropped 5; count of bases not matched to a gene: 13. The germline V gene encodes CDR1 LNHDA and CDR2 SQIVND (reference sequence). The CDR3 runs 18 residues. CDR3 in amino acids: CASSPRLAGVIWDNEQFF. The DNA of the CDR3 is TGTGCCAGTAGTCCTCGACTAGCGGGAGTAATATGGGACAATGAGCAGTTCTTC.

The V call is TRBV19, the J call TRBJ1-5, with 7 bases fitting TRBD1. This CDR3 is 15 amino acids long. Germline CDR1 and CDR2: LNHDA and SQIVND (reference sequence). With V trimmed by 10 bases and J by 5 bases, 14 bases remained unmatched. This chain's CDR3 is CATKSPGQQYQPQHF. The CDR3 DNA follows: TGTGCCACCAAATCCCCGGGACAGCAATATCAGCCCCAGCATTTT.

The chain carries TRBV19 and TRBJ1-2, with D tentatively TRBD1 (5 bases). CDR3 length: 15 residues. Germline V gene lookup returns CDR1 LNHDA and CDR2 SQIVND (reference sequence). The V gene lost 4 bases and the J gene lost 7 bases, with 19 bases spanning the gap. The CDR3 spells CASSSTWGTPSGYTF. The CDR3 coding sequence is TGTGCCAGTAGTAGCACATGGGGCACCCCGTCTGGCTACACCTTC.